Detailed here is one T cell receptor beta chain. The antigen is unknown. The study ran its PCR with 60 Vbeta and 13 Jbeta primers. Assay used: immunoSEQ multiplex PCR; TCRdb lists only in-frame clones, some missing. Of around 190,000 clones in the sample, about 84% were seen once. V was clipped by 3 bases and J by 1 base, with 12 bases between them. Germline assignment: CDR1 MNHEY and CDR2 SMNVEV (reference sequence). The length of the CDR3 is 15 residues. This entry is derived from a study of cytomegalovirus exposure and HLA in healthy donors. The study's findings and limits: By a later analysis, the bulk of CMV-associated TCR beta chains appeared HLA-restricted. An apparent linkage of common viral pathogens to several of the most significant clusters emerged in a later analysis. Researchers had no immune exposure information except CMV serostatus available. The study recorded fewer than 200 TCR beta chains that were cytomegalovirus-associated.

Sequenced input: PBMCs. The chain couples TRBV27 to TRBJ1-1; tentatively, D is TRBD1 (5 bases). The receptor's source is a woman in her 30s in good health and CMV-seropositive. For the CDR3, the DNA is TGTGCCAGCAGTTTCGGCACAGGCTCGAACACTGAAGCTTTCTTT. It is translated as CASSFGTGSNTEAFF.